A single sample is the source of the 30 T cell receptor beta chains below, sequenced in a study of beta chain features in type 1 diabetes. Findings and limits, study-wide: Shorter TCRB CDR3s, moderately but significantly so, marked every one of the four CD4+ subsets in Type 1 diabetes patients.

These receptors' antigens are unknown. Expressed TCRB transcripts got sequenced, as all isolated RNA was reverse transcribed. Data came from immunoSEQ multiplex PCR; TCRdb stores just in-frame clones and leaves some out. The sample contains about 650,000 clones, approximately 13% of which appear only once. Source material: naive CD4+ T cells from blood. These receptors were obtained from a man between 25 and 39 years old with type 1 diabetes.

This clone was counted only a few times. This sequence joins TRBV27 and TRBJ2-6, with 7 bases matching TRBD1. From germline, CDR1 is MNHEY and CDR2 SMNVEV (reference sequence). V trimming: 8 bases; J trimming: 0 bases; junction bases outside the gene matches: 4. The CDR3 totals 15 residues. CDR3 loop: CASADRSSGANVLTF. CDR3 coding DNA: TGTGCCAGCGCGGACAGGAGCTCTGGGGCCAACGTCCTGACTTTC. The full variable domain, in which reference TRBV27 and TRBJ2-6 provide the parts outside the CDR3, is EAQVTQNPRYLITVTGKKLTVTCSQNMNHEYMSWYRQDPGLGLRQIYYSMNVEVTDKGDVPEGYKVSRKEKRNFPLILESPSPNQTSLYFCASADRSSGANVLTFGAGSRLTVL.

The rearrangement uses TRBV28 and TRBJ1-4; possibly TRBD1 for D (5 bases). The ends were cut back, 2 bases at V and 4 bases at J, with 11 bases in the middle. Germline values: CDR1 MDHEN, CDR2 SYDVKM. This CDR3 is 15 amino acids long. The CDR3 DNA sequence: TGTGCCAGCAGTTTAGGGGCCGTGGGTAATGAAAAACTGTTTTTT. It encodes CASSLGAVGNEKLFF.

The genes are TRBV28 and TRBJ2-7; 8 bases are a match to TRBD1. Unmatched junction bases numbered 3, after V lost 6 bases and J lost 2 bases. Germline V gene sequence: CDR1 MDHEN, CDR2 SYDVKM. This CDR3 contains 13 residues. CDR3 in amino acids: CASRRTGPYEQYF. CDR3 bases: TGTGCCAGCAGGAGGACAGGGCCCTACGAGCAGTACTTC.

The chain employs TRBV5-4 and TRBJ1-3, with 7 nucleotides matching TRBD1. CDR1 is SGHNT and CDR2 is YYREEE in the germline V gene (reference sequence). The CDR3 has 15 residues. V was pared by 1 base and J by 3 bases, with 4 bases of the junction left unmatched. CDR3: CASSLRQGDGNTIYF. CDR3 DNA sequence: TGTGCCAGCAGCTTGCGGCAGGGGGATGGAAACACCATATATTTT. Filled out from reference TRBV5-4 and TRBJ1-3, the complete variable domain reads ETGVTQSPTHLIKTRGQQVTLRCSSQSGHNTVSWYQQALGQGPQFIFQYYREEENGRGNFPPRFSGLQFPNYSSELNVNALELDDSALYLCASSLRQGDGNTIYFGEGSWLTVV.

The J gene is TRBJ1-1, the V gene TRBV11-2; D ambiguous. V lost 5 bases, J lost 1 base, and 14 bases lay in between. Germline assignment: CDR1 SGHAT and CDR2 FQNNGV. The CDR3 loop spans 15 amino acids. CDR3 in DNA: TGTGCCAGCAGCCCCGACCCACGGGGGAACACTGAAGCTTTCTTT. Encoded protein: CASSPDPRGNTEAFF.

This clone came up a few times. V and J are TRBV5-1 and TRBJ2-1; D gene uncertain. V dropped 1 base and J dropped 5 bases, with 10 bases sitting between them. This CDR3 comprises 14 residues. Germline CDR1 and CDR2: SGHRS and YFSETQ. CDR3 in amino acids: CASSLLQENNEQFF. The CDR3 nucleotides read TGCGCCAGCAGCTTGTTGCAAGAGAACAATGAGCAGTTCTTC.

The V gene is TRBV6-5, the J gene TRBJ1-1; 8 nucleotides agree with TRBD1. V was pared by 5 bases and J by 7 bases, with 9 bases of the junction left unmatched. Germline CDR1 and CDR2: MNHEY and SVGAGI. The CDR3 loop spans 14 amino acids. The CDR3 sequence: CASSPRTGYDEAFF. The DNA for the CDR3 is TGTGCCAGCAGTCCCCGGACAGGGTATGATGAAGCTTTCTTT.

This clone occurred once. In DNA form, the CDR3 reads TGTGCCACCAGCAGAGATCTACGACACCTTCTCAATGGCTACACCTTC. This gives the protein CATSRDLRHLLNGYTF. The chain couples TRBV15 to TRBJ1-2; D call uncertain. CDR1 and CDR2 from the germline V gene are LNHNV and YYDKDF (reference sequence). V was clipped by 0 bases and J by 6 bases, with 17 bases between them. This CDR3 contains 16 residues.

This clone was detected a few times. The chain carries TRBV19 and TRBJ2-7, with 8 bases identical to TRBD1. The CDR3 covers 15 residues. After removal of 4 bases from V and 4 bases from J, the junction contained 9 bases not matched to a gene. The germline gives CDR1 LNHDA, CDR2 SQIVND (reference sequence). The DNA of the CDR3 is TGTGCCAGTAGTACTTCCGGGACAGGAATATACGAGCAGTACTTC. This sequence encodes CASSTSGTGIYEQYF. Based on the CDR3 plus reference TRBV19 and TRBJ2-7, the full variable domain is DGGITQSPKYLFRKEGQNVTLSCEQNLNHDAMYWYRQDPGQGLRLIYYSQIVNDFQKGDIAEGYSVSREKKESFPLTVTSAQKNPTAFYLCASSTSGTGIYEQYFGPGTRLTVT.

The CDR3 sequence is CASSPGTLTGPLHF. In nucleotides, the CDR3 is TGTGCCAGCAGCCCCGGGACGCTGACGGGACCCCTCCACTTT. This chain joins TRBV7-8 and TRBJ1-6; maybe TRBD1 (5 bases). Trimming left V 5 bases short and J 12 bases short, with 17 bases between. The length of the CDR3 is 14 residues. Per the germline V gene, CDR1 is SGHVS and CDR2 is FQNEAQ.

This clone was found a few times. V gene TRBV30 combines with J gene TRBJ1-2; TRBD1 is a possible D gene (6 bases). Germline V CDR1 and CDR2: GTSNPN, SVGIG (reference sequence). The CDR3 consists of 15 residues. V was shortened by 4 bases and J by 8 bases, with 23 bases between the two germline ends. The DNA for the CDR3 is TGTGCCTGGACCCCGGGACACCTGTTGGGAGGGGGCTACACCTTC. It codes for CAWTPGHLLGGGYTF.

The rearrangement joins TRBV7-9 to TRBJ2-5; D is unresolved. CDR1 is SEHNR and CDR2 is FQNEAQ in the germline V gene (reference sequence). The CDR3 is made up of 12 amino acids. Trimming took off 4 bases at V and 7 bases at J, with 10 bases between the two ends. CDR3 bases: TGTGCCAGCAGCTCGGAGTCGTGGACCCAGTACTTC. This codes for CASSSESWTQYF.

The table lists this clone with a few counts. J is TRBJ2-5 and V is TRBV29-1; 10 bases line up with TRBD1. The germline gives CDR1 SQVTM, CDR2 ANQGSEA. This CDR3 region has 17 residues. J was trimmed by 7 bases and V by 6 bases; bases with no gene match: 20. In DNA, the CDR3 is TGCAGCGTGCAACGGGACAGGGGTCTCCCTGTTGGTTCGACCCAGTACTTC. The encoded protein is CSVQRDRGLPVGSTQYF. Full variable domain (remainder filled in from reference TRBV29-1 and TRBJ2-5): SAVISQKPSRDICQRGTSLTIQCQVDSQVTMMFWYRQQPGQSLTLIATANQGSEATYESGFVIDKFPISRPNLTFSTLTVSNMSPEDSSIYLCSVQRDRGLPVGSTQYFGPGTRLLVL.

The rearrangement joins TRBV6-6 to TRBJ2-1, with 12 bases matching TRBD2. CDR1 and CDR2 from the germline V gene are MNHNY and SVGAGI (reference sequence). CDR3 length: 15 amino acids. The V and J ends lost 4 bases and 8 bases, in that order; junction bases with no gene match: 6. CDR3 nucleotide sequence: TGTGCCAGCAGTTCCCCTAGCGGGGGGGAATATGAGCAGTTCTTC. It specifies CASSSPSGGEYEQFF.

The CDR3 DNA follows: TGCGCCAGCAGCCAAAGGGGGCGAGCGGGGGGGCTAGGGAAGCAGTTCTTC. As protein: CASSQRGRAGGLGKQFF. The chain is built from TRBV4-3 and TRBJ2-1, with 10 bases identical to TRBD2. Germline V gives CDR1 LGHNA, CDR2 YSLEER. The CDR3 contains 17 residues. V lost 2 bases, J lost 11 bases, and 15 bases stayed unmatched.

This clone has a handful of counts. V is TRBV11-2 and J is TRBJ1-6; no clear D gene. The CDR3 sequence is 12 residues long. V gave up 4 bases and J gave up 9 bases, with 7 bases separating them. CDR1 and CDR2 (germline): SGHAT, FQNNGV. CDR3 in DNA: TGTGCCAGCAGCTCAATCGTTTCACCCCTCCACTTT. Translated, it gives CASSSIVSPLHF.

The chain has TRBV29-1 and TRBJ1-6; D not certain. The V gene lost 4 bases and the J gene lost 9 bases, with 13 bases spanning the gap. The CDR3 contains 13 residues. In germline, CDR1 is SQVTM, CDR2 ANQGSEA. Written as DNA, the CDR3 is TGCAGCGTTGCTTCCGGGCTCGGTTCACCCCTCCACTTT. It encodes CSVASGLGSPLHF.

This clone has just a few counts. The chain uses TRBV7-3 and TRBJ2-2; D uncertain. Between the trimmed V and J ends, which lost 4 bases and 6 bases, there was a span of 15 bases. The CDR3 runs 15 residues. CDR1 SGHTA and CDR2 FQGTGA come from the germline V gene. Written as DNA, the CDR3 is TGTGCCAGCAGCTCCCCTGGAGCCGTTGCCGGGGAGCTGTTTTTT. The encoded protein is CASSSPGAVAGELFF.

Note on this clone: At the DNA level, this CDR3 is encoded by other sequences in the same sample as well. V usage is TRBV7-2 and J usage is TRBJ1-4; D might be TRBD1 (5 bases). The germline V gene encodes CDR1 SGHTA and CDR2 FQGNSA. This CDR3 contains 14 residues. Trimming removed 3 bases from V and 3 bases from J, with 8 bases in between. The CDR3 DNA follows: TGTGCCAGCAGCTTCCAGGGATCTAATGAAAAACTGTTTTTT. Amino acid sequence: CASSFQGSNEKLFF.

This clone turned up a few times. This chain connects TRBV19 to TRBJ2-2, with D tentatively TRBD2 (5 bases). V was cut by 5 bases and J by 0 bases, with 10 bases left in between. Germline CDR1 is LNHDA and CDR2 is SQIVND (reference sequence). This CDR3 has 15 amino acids. CDR3: CASSGAVTNTGELFF. CDR3 nucleotides: TGTGCCAGTAGTGGAGCGGTTACGAACACCGGGGAGCTGTTTTTT. Variable domain in full (rest from reference TRBV19 and TRBJ2-2): DGGITQSPKYLFRKEGQNVTLSCEQNLNHDAMYWYRQDPGQGLRLIYYSQIVNDFQKGDIAEGYSVSREKKESFPLTVTSAQKNPTAFYLCASSGAVTNTGELFFGEGSRLTVL.

The genes are TRBV9 and TRBJ2-5; either TRBD1 or TRBD2 may supply D (6 bases each). Germline assignment: CDR1 SGDLS and CDR2 YYNGEE. The CDR3 length is 15 residues. Trimming removed 3 bases from V and 2 bases from J, with 14 bases in between. CDR3 sequence (DNA): TGTGCCAGCAGCGCTACAGGGAGGCAACAAGAGACCCAGTACTTC. Amino acids: CASSATGRQQETQYF.

The chain is built from TRBV28 and TRBJ2-2; tentative D call: TRBD2 (5 bases). This CDR3 region has 13 residues. Germline CDR1 is MDHEN and CDR2 is SYDVKM. V was trimmed by 1 base and J by 5 bases, leaving 5 bases between them. The CDR3 here is CASSLSGTGELFF. The CDR3 nucleotides are TGTGCCAGCAGTTTATCGGGAACCGGGGAGCTGTTTTTT. Filled out from reference TRBV28 and TRBJ2-2, the complete variable domain reads DVKVTQSSRYLVKRTGEKVFLECVQDMDHENMFWYRQDPGLGLRLIYFSYDVKMKEKGDIPEGYSVSREKKERFSLILESASTNQTSMYLCASSLSGTGELFFGEGSRLTVL.

CDR3 DNA sequence: TGTGCCAGCAGTTTTCGGGGGTACAGCTCCTACAATGAGCAGTTCTTC. Translation: CASSFRGYSSYNEQFF. The V call is TRBV6-5, the J call TRBJ2-1; maybe TRBD2 (6 bases). The CDR3 is 16 residues long. V was clipped by 4 bases and J by 0 bases, with 13 bases between them. The V gene's germline CDR1 is MNHEY and CDR2 SVGAGI.

The genes are TRBV6-1 and TRBJ2-7, with D uncertain. The germline V gene has CDR1 MNHNS and CDR2 SASEGT. Trimming removed 0 bases from V and 2 bases from J, with 11 bases in between. The CDR3 runs 15 residues. DNA for the CDR3: TGTGCCAGCAGTGAAGCGGGCAGGTTCACCTACGAGCAGTACTTC. Translated: CASSEAGRFTYEQYF.

The chain employs TRBV25-1 and TRBJ2-5; D is possibly TRBD1 (6 bases). The germline V and J ends were trimmed by 5 bases and 1 base, with 11 bases remaining between them. The CDR3 totals 14 residues. Germline V CDR1 and CDR2: MGHDK, SYGVNS. The CDR3 is CASSSGTLQETQYF. The CDR3 DNA sequence: TGTGCCAGCAGTTCCGGGACACTCCAAGAGACCCAGTACTTC. Full variable domain (missing parts from reference TRBV25-1 and TRBJ2-5): EADIYQTPRYLVIGTGKKITLECSQTMGHDKMYWYQQDPGMELHLIHYSYGVNSTEKGDLSSESTVSRIRTEHFPLTLESARPSHTSQYLCASSSGTLQETQYFGPGTRLLVL.

This clone has only one observation. The V and J genes are TRBV9 and TRBJ2-7; D gene unclear. Trimming pared 0 bases from V and 0 bases from J, leaving 10 bases between. Germline CDR1 reads SGDLS; CDR2 reads YYNGEE. This CDR3 contains 15 residues. The CDR3 sequence is CASSVGRLSSYEQYF. The CDR3 DNA is TGTGCCAGCAGCGTAGGAAGATTGAGCTCCTACGAGCAGTACTTC.

CDR3 amino acids: CASSQHSAYEQYF. CDR3 in DNA: TGTGCCAGCAGCCAACACTCTGCCTACGAGCAGTACTTC. The V gene is TRBV14, the J gene TRBJ2-7, with D uncertain. The CDR3 runs 13 residues. V lost 2 bases and J lost 2, with 7 bases in between. Germline CDR1 SGHDN, CDR2 FVKESK. Variable domain in full (rest from reference TRBV14 and TRBJ2-7): EAGVTQFPSHSVIEKGQTVTLRCDPISGHDNLYWYRRVMGKEIKFLLHFVKESKQDESGMPNNRFLAERTGGTYSTLKVQPAELEDSGVYFCASSQHSAYEQYFGPGTRLTVT.

This clone has just a few counts. This chain uses TRBV6-5 with TRBJ2-3, with D possibly TRBD1 on 5 matching bases. CDR1 MNHEY and CDR2 SVGAGI come from the germline V gene. The CDR3 totals 14 residues. V lost 6 bases and J 3 bases, leaving 13 bases between the germline ends. The CDR3 spells CASRETVSTDTQYF. As DNA, the CDR3 is TGTGCCAGCAGGGAGACAGTTTCGACAGATACGCAGTATTTT.

The table lists this clone with a few counts. The chain combines TRBV27 with TRBJ2-3; D unresolved. V gave up 6 bases and J gave up 2 bases, with 12 bases separating them. CDR1 MNHEY and CDR2 SMNVEV come from the germline V gene (reference sequence). The CDR3 spans 14 residues. The DNA of the CDR3 is TGTGCCAGCAGAACGGATAGACACACAGATACGCAGTATTTT. It translates to CASRTDRHTDTQYF.

This chain uses TRBV13 with TRBJ2-3; maybe TRBD2 (6 bases). The CDR3 has 15 amino acids. The germline V and J ends were trimmed by 5 bases and 0 bases, with 12 bases remaining between them. CDR1 and CDR2 (germline): PRHDT, FYEKMQ (reference sequence). CDR3 amino acids: CASSPSGTSTDTQYF. CDR3 DNA sequence: TGTGCCAGCAGCCCATCCGGGACTAGCACAGATACGCAGTATTTT.